The 24 T cell receptor beta chains listed next were all sequenced from one sample in a study of OX40 agonist ivuxolimab in advanced cancers. Receptors were amplified or captured by the immunoSEQ multiplex PCR assay. Drawn from immuneACCESS, this table holds only the in-frame rearrangements with V and J called that TCRdb kept. Clones are partly lost; checked studies trace under half to an unresolved V gene and leave the rest unexplained. The sample data list about 22,000 clones, and around 80% of these were observed just once. The top ten clones comprise around a third of the sample. Sequences were derived from CD4+ or CD8+ T cells sorted from blood, sampled in a trial of the OX40 agonist ivuxolimab. These receptors all stem from an adult with an advanced solid tumor such as melanoma, head and neck, liver or kidney cancer.

The gene calls are TRBV5-5 and TRBJ2-3; 7 bases are a match to TRBD2. Trimming took 3 bases from V and 0 from J; bases not matched to a gene: 7. This CDR3 is built from 16 residues. Germline V gene lookup returns CDR1 SGHKS and CDR2 YYEKEE (reference sequence). CDR3 protein: CASSSSLADSTDTQYF. CDR3 nucleotides: TGTGCCAGCAGCTCCTCCCTAGCGGATAGCACAGATACGCAGTATTTT.

The chain joins TRBV6-6 to TRBJ1-5, with TRBD1 matching 9 bases. The trim removed 5 bases at V and 4 bases at J, leaving 3 bases unmatched. The CDR3 length is 14 residues. Germline-derived CDR1 and CDR2 are MNHNY and SVGAGI (reference sequence). DNA for the CDR3: TGTGCCAGCAGTCGGACAGGGGAAAATCAGCCCCAGCATTTT. Translating gives CASSRTGENQPQHF.

The rearrangement links TRBV2 to TRBJ1-2; D is uncertain. V was trimmed by 7 bases and J by 3 bases, leaving 9 bases between them. The CDR3 consists of 12 residues. CDR1 is SNHLY and CDR2 is FYNNEI in the germline V gene. The CDR3 bases are TGTGCCAGCAAAGGGCGGGACTATGGCTACACCTTC. Residues: CASKGRDYGYTF.

This sequence joins TRBV4-1 and TRBJ2-7; 14 positions agree with TRBD2. V lost 4 bases and J lost 7; bases outside the gene matches: 12. This CDR3 is 17 amino acids long. Germline values: CDR1 MGHRA, CDR2 YSYEKL. CDR3 nucleotide sequence: TGCGCCAGCAGCCTGGGACTAGCGGGAGTTCAAAGGGGGGAGCAGTACTTC. Protein: CASSLGLAGVQRGEQYF.

This clone has at least ten counts. The chain uses TRBV27 and TRBJ2-6; D may be TRBD2 (6 bases). The CDR3 runs to 16 residues. Germline CDR1 MNHEY, CDR2 SMNVEV (reference sequence). Deletions cut 2 bases from V and 3 bases from J, with 11 bases between. The CDR3 region is CASSLIGGSGANVLTF. The DNA of the CDR3 is TGTGCCAGCAGTTTAATCGGGGGTAGTGGGGCCAACGTCCTGACTTTC.

The rearrangement uses TRBV27 and TRBJ2-7; D unresolved. The V gene's germline CDR1 is MNHEY and CDR2 SMNVEV (reference sequence). There are 12 residues in the CDR3. Trimming left V 8 bases short and J 2 bases short, with 10 bases between. The CDR3 region is CASGDSTYEQYF. In DNA, the CDR3 is TGTGCCAGCGGGGATTCGACCTACGAGCAGTACTTC.

This clone was recorded once. The V call is TRBV25-1, the J call TRBJ1-3; weak D call: TRBD1 (5 bases). The CDR3 covers 13 residues. Germline-derived CDR1 and CDR2 are MGHDK and SYGVNS. With 2 bases removed from V and 4 bases from J, the gap between germline ends came to 6 bases. The CDR3 region is CASSENRGNTIYF. Written as DNA, the CDR3 is TGTGCCAGCAGTGAAAACAGGGGAAACACCATATATTTT.

The V and J genes are TRBV23-1 and TRBJ2-3; 7 nucleotides match TRBD1. TRBV23-1 is designated an ORF whose function remains uncertain. V shed 2 bases and J 1 base; nucleotides not matched to a gene: 3. The CDR3 extends over 15 amino acids. The CDR3 sequence: CASSQATGCTDTQYF. As DNA, the CDR3 is TGCGCCAGCAGTCAAGCGACAGGGTGCACAGATACGCAGTATTTT.

This chain connects TRBV11-2 to TRBJ1-3; TRBD1 agrees at 10 bases. This CDR3 spans 18 amino acids. Per germline, CDR1 SGHAT and CDR2 FQNNGV. Germline trimming cut 0 bases from V and 3 bases from J; bases unmatched to any gene: 8. CDR3 coding DNA: TGTGCCAGCAGCTTAGATCCTGGGACAGGGGAGCTTGGAAACACCATATATTTT. Its protein product is CASSLDPGTGELGNTIYF.

This clone qualifies as medium-sized (0.01 to 0.1%). This chain uses TRBV4-1 with TRBJ1-2; 8 nucleotides agree with TRBD1. The CDR3 has 15 amino acids. Trimming at V came to 5 bases and at J to 5 bases, leaving 10 bases not matched to a gene. The V gene's germline CDR1 is MGHRA and CDR2 YSYEKL. The chain's CDR3 is CASSIRQGTLYGYTF. CDR3 coding DNA: TGCGCCAGCAGCATTCGACAGGGGACTTTATATGGCTACACCTTC.

The rearrangement uses TRBV5-1 and TRBJ2-3; weak D call: TRBD2 (7 bases). The CDR3 extends over 16 amino acids. Germline CDR1 and CDR2: SGHRS and YFSETQ. The germline V and J ends were trimmed by 3 bases and 4 bases, with 18 bases remaining between them. As DNA, the CDR3 is TGCGCCAGCAGCTCCCGGGGGCGGGGGCGCGCAGATACGCAGTATTTT. Amino acids: CASSSRGRGRADTQYF.

This chain links TRBV6-5 with TRBJ2-7; D is unclear. The CDR3 runs 12 residues. The germline V and J ends were trimmed by 6 bases and 5 bases, with 11 bases remaining between them. Germline lookup yields CDR1 MNHEY and CDR2 SVGAGI. The CDR3 DNA follows: TGTGCCAGCAGAATGGGTTCCGACGAGCAGTACTTC. This gives the protein CASRMGSDEQYF.

The rearrangement uses TRBV7-9 and TRBJ1-3; a possible D gene is TRBD1 (6 bases). Trimming cost V 5 bases and J 5 bases, with 13 bases left between them. The CDR3 contains 14 residues. The V gene's germline CDR1 is SEHNR and CDR2 FQNEAQ (reference sequence). In nucleotides, the CDR3 is TGTGCCAGCAGCCTACAGGGTGGTAGAAACACCATATATTTT. It encodes CASSLQGGRNTIYF.

This sequence joins TRBV27 and TRBJ1-1, with 8 positions matching TRBD1. The length of the CDR3 is 16 residues. The germline CDR1 and CDR2 sequences are MNHEY and SMNVEV (reference sequence). The V and J ends lost 5 bases and 0 bases, in that order; junction bases with no gene match: 8. The CDR3 nucleotides read TGTGCCAGCAGTCCCTCGGACAGGGTGATGAACACTGAAGCTTTCTTT. Translated, it gives CASSPSDRVMNTEAFF.

The chain joins TRBV7-9 to TRBJ2-7; TRBD1 or TRBD2 may be the D gene (5 bases each). The germline V gene encodes CDR1 SEHNR and CDR2 FQNEAQ (reference sequence). The CDR3 is 12 amino acids. Trimming cost V 4 bases and J 6 bases, with 10 bases left between them. CDR3 amino acids: CASSSGRVEQYF. The DNA of the CDR3 is TGTGCCAGCAGCTCGGGGCGGGTCGAGCAGTACTTC.

The V and J genes are TRBV19 and TRBJ2-1; 11 bases align to TRBD2. V was pared by 7 bases and J by 5 bases, with 16 bases of the junction left unmatched. Germline V gene lookup returns CDR1 LNHDA and CDR2 SQIVND (reference sequence). The CDR3 runs to 18 residues. The CDR3 is CASNRGLADRPSDNEQFF. The CDR3 DNA reads as TGTGCCAGTAACAGGGGACTAGCGGACCGCCCCTCAGACAATGAGCAGTTCTTC.

The chain employs TRBV4-1 and TRBJ2-2; 11 bases line up with TRBD2. Per germline, CDR1 MGHRA and CDR2 YSYEKL. The CDR3 spans 20 residues. V was clipped by 1 base and J by 1 base; unmatched bases: 11. Here the CDR3 reads CASSQAPLGSGRGNTGELFF. DNA of the CDR3: TGCGCCAGCAGCCAAGCCCCCCTGGGTAGCGGGAGGGGGAACACCGGGGAGCTGTTTTTT.

The rearrangement uses TRBV9 and TRBJ2-7, with 8 nucleotides matching TRBD2. The trim removed 0 bases at V and 2 bases at J, leaving 1 base unmatched. Germline CDR1 and CDR2: SGDLS and YYNGEE. This CDR3 spans 14 amino acids. The CDR3 region has the DNA TGTGCCAGCAGCGTAGCGGGGGGGCCCTACGAGCAGTACTTC. As protein: CASSVAGGPYEQYF.

The CDR3 coding sequence is TGTGCCAGCAGCCCCCACCTGAACACTGAAGCTTTCTTT. It yields the protein CASSPHLNTEAFF. The chain uses TRBV9 and TRBJ1-1; no firm D call. V lost 4 bases to trimming and J lost 0 bases, with 7 bases between them. This CDR3 is 13 amino acids long. Germline lookup yields CDR1 SGDLS and CDR2 YYNGEE.

Judged by abundance, this clone is medium-sized (0.01 to 0.1%). The chain joins TRBV6-5 to TRBJ2-2, with D uncertain. Germline V gene data show CDR1 as MNHEY and CDR2 as SVGAGI. The CDR3 is 12 amino acids. The V and J ends lost 7 bases and 5 bases respectively, with 8 bases between them. The CDR3 coding sequence is TGTGCCAGCACCAAGGAAACCGGGGAGCTGTTTTTT. It codes for CASTKETGELFF.

This clone occurred a few times. The DNA for the CDR3 is TGCGCCAGCAGCCAAGAACGCCTGGGGCGGACAGATACGCAGTATTTT. This sequence encodes CASSQERLGRTDTQYF. The rearrangement joins TRBV4-1 to TRBJ2-3, with a possible D match to TRBD1 (5 bases). V shed 0 bases and J shed 3 bases, with 13 bases lying between them. The CDR3 spans 16 residues. Germline V gene lookup returns CDR1 MGHRA and CDR2 YSYEKL.

This chain uses TRBV9 with TRBJ2-7; D is possibly TRBD2 (6 bases). The CDR3 sequence is 13 residues long. Trimming took 3 bases from V and 0 from J, leaving 7 bases between them. CDR1 and CDR2 from the germline V gene are SGDLS and YYNGEE. The DNA of the CDR3 is TGTGCCAGCAGCGCCGGGAGCTCCTACGAGCAGTACTTC. This translates into CASSAGSSYEQYF. Based on the CDR3 plus reference TRBV9 and TRBJ2-7, the full variable domain is DSGVTQTPKHLITATGQRVTLRCSPRSGDLSVYWYQQSLDQGLQFLIQYYNGEERAKGNILERFSAQQFPDLHSELNLSSLELGDSALYFCASSAGSSYEQYFGPGTRLTVT.

V and J are TRBV27 and TRBJ2-7, with TRBD1 as a possible D gene (6 bases). The CDR3 sequence is 15 residues long. Germline CDR1 MNHEY, CDR2 SMNVEV (reference sequence). V gave up 4 bases and J gave up 3 bases, with 16 bases separating them. CDR3 in amino acids: CASSSPVRGDYEQYF. CDR3 sequence (DNA): TGTGCCAGCAGTTCCCCTGTCAGGGGTGACTACGAGCAGTACTTC.

This clone was seen a few times. V usage is TRBV29-1 and J usage is TRBJ1-2, with 8 positions matching TRBD1. With V trimmed by 0 bases and J by 4 bases, 4 bases remained unmatched. Germline V lookup: CDR1 SQVTM, CDR2 ANQGSEA. The CDR3 has 14 amino acids. This CDR3 is CSVEDRDRPYGYTF. Written as DNA, the CDR3 is TGCAGCGTTGAAGATCGGGACAGGCCCTATGGCTACACCTTC.